The TCR beta chain under discussion was sequenced for a study of cytomegalovirus exposure and HLA in healthy donors. Study observations and caveats: There was a cluster of highly shared sequence variants that was likely a sequencing artifact. The Asian-associated ancestry cluster reportedly had fewer N-insertions than the roughly 670-donor mean in a later analysis. Presence/absence analyses rested on an assumption that sequencing depth was roughly uniform across donors.

Amplification used 60 Vbeta primers and 13 Jbeta primers. Clones were read by immunoSEQ multiplex PCR, and TCRdb kept only the in-frame ones, dropping some. This sample has under 200,000 clones, with about 85% found just once. Turning to this clone: The antigen is undetermined.

The CDR3 is 14 residues long. Trimming removed 6 bases from V and 2 bases from J; junction bases left unmatched: 4. The germline V gene encodes CDR1 MNHEY and CDR2 SMNVEV (reference sequence). The gene calls are TRBV27 and TRBJ1-2; 9 positions match TRBD1. The receptor was derived from a boy between 2 and 10 years old in good health and CMV-seronegative. The sample consisted of PBMCs. CDR3 amino acids: CASSPQGANYGYTF. The CDR3 DNA reads as TGTGCCAGCAGCCCACAGGGGGCGAACTATGGCTACACCTTC.